The text below deals with one TCR beta chain. CDR3 length: 14 amino acids. The germline V gene encodes CDR1 SGHDT and CDR2 YYEEEE. The V gene end was trimmed by 4 bases and the J gene end by 4 bases; junction bases not matched to a gene: 4. These data originate in a study of T cell changes during pregnancy in multiple sclerosis. TCRdb keeps only in-frame clones here, not all; method: immunoSEQ multiplex PCR. The sample consists of 60,000 to 95,000 clones, about 90% of them appearing once. Sequencing was performed on CD4+ T cells from peripheral blood mononuclear cells, taken before pregnancy. This TCR derives from a female donor with multiple sclerosis, enrolled in a pregnancy study. The chain recombines TRBV5-6 with TRBJ1-4; 7 bases line up with TRBD1. In nucleotides, the CDR3 is TGTGCCAGCAGCGAGACAGGGCTTAATGAAAAACTGTTTTTT. It is translated as CASSETGLNEKLFF.